A selection of T cell receptor beta chains follows, all from one sample in a study of blood T cell repertoires in COVID-19. Sequencing was performed with immunoSEQ multiplex PCR; in TCRdb, only in-frame clones are kept and a portion is missing. The sample carries about 97,000 clones, around 87% recorded once. Material for sequencing was peripheral blood. These receptors came from a human donor in a cohort sampled during active COVID-19. Each CDR3 is given with its conserved first and last residue. A D gene is named only where the DNA matches it firmly. The size field is filled for only some rows; it gives once, few, many or a size class.

CDR3aa | CDR3nt | d_gene | abundance | j_gene | v_gene
CASSLLAGPGEQYF | TGTGCCAGCAGCTTGTTGGCTGGACCGGGGGAGCAGTACTTC | NA | NA | TRBJ2-7 | TRBV7-8
CASSQEQGGYSGNTIYF | TGTGCCAGCAGCCAAGAACAGGGGGGCTACTCTGGAAACACCATATATTTT | TRBD1 | NA | TRBJ1-3 | TRBV3-1/TRBV3-2
CASSEASSSTEAFF | TGTGCCAGCAGTGAAGCCTCGAGCTCCACTGAAGCTTTCTTT | NA | NA | TRBJ1-1 | TRBV2
CASSSQGQPQHF | TGTGCCAGCAGCAGTCAGGGCCAGCCCCAGCATTTT | NA | few | TRBJ1-5 | TRBV7-9
CASSANNEQFF | TGTGCCAGCTCAGCGAACAATGAGCAGTTCTTC | NA | NA | TRBJ2-1 | TRBV28
CASSLRLGATRGGYTF | TGTGCCAGCAGTTTAAGGTTGGGGGCGACCCGAGGGGGCTACACCTTC | NA | NA | TRBJ1-2 | TRBV28
CATSTRTGMVPPSYEQYF | TGTGCCACCAGCACCAGAACAGGGATGGTTCCGCCCTCCTACGAGCAGTACTTC | NA | NA | TRBJ2-7 | TRBV15
CASSIVRGPTNYGYTF | TGTGCCAGCAGCATCGTCAGGGGCCCAACTAACTATGGCTACACCTTC | NA | NA | TRBJ1-2 | TRBV7-8
CASSQVMAGGTQYF | TGTGCCAGCAGCCAAGTAATGGCAGGGGGGACCCAGTACTTC | TRBD1 | NA | TRBJ2-5 | TRBV3-1/TRBV3-2
CASSQGLWRGSSYNEQFF | TGTGCCAGCAGCCAAGGGCTCTGGCGGGGGAGCTCCTACAATGAGCAGTTCTTC | TRBD2 | NA | TRBJ2-1 | TRBV3-1/TRBV3-2
CATTREAGGPPGELFF | TGTGCCACCACAAGGGAAGCGGGAGGGCCCCCCGGGGAGCTGTTTTTT | TRBD2 | NA | TRBJ2-2 | TRBV19
CASSLVAGDTYEQYF | TGTGCCAGCAGCTTAGTAGCGGGGGATACCTACGAGCAGTACTTC | TRBD2 | NA | TRBJ2-7 | TRBV7-2
CAISESYTSANNEQFF | TGTGCCATCAGTGAGTCGTACACTAGCGCTAACAATGAGCAGTTCTTC | TRBD2 | NA | TRBJ2-1 | TRBV10-3
CASSPLGADQPQHF | TGTGCCAGCTCACCACTGGGGGCGGATCAGCCCCAGCATTTT | NA | NA | TRBJ1-5 | TRBV18
CASSFSGRTVSTDTQYF | TGTGCCAGCAGCTTTAGCGGGAGGACAGTTAGCACAGATACGCAGTATTTT | TRBD2 | NA | TRBJ2-3 | TRBV11-2
CASSLEGTTNEKLFF | TGTGCCAGCAGCTTAGAGGGAACAACTAATGAAAAACTGTTTTTT | NA | once | TRBJ1-4 | TRBV7-3
CASSIGASGYEQYF | TGTGCCAGTAGTATAGGCGCTAGCGGCTACGAGCAGTACTTC | TRBD2 | few | TRBJ2-7 | TRBV19
CASSLWPGPYEQYF | TGTGCCAGCAGCTTATGGCCAGGGCCTTACGAGCAGTACTTC | NA | NA | TRBJ2-7 | TRBV7-2
CASSFKDTQYF | TGTGCCAGCAGTTTCAAAGATACGCAGTATTTT | NA | NA | TRBJ2-3 | TRBV28
CASSAPRGLAGSIEQFF | TGTGCCAGCAGCGCCCCTCGGGGACTAGCGGGATCTATTGAGCAGTTCTTC | TRBD2 | once | TRBJ2-1 | TRBV9
CSSRSRGGTEAFF | TGCAGCTCCCGTTCCCGAGGTGGGACTGAAGCTTTCTTT | NA | NA | TRBJ1-1 | TRBV29-1
CASSPRRREISDTQYF | TGTGCCAGCAGCCCCCGCAGGCGGGAGATTTCAGATACGCAGTATTTT | TRBD2 | few | TRBJ2-3 | TRBV7-9
CASSPPGRAHEQYF | TGTGCCAGCAGCCCCCCCGGGAGGGCCCACGAGCAGTACTTC | TRBD2 | NA | TRBJ2-7 | TRBV7-9
CSVGFGTGQNQPQHF | TGCAGCGTTGGTTTCGGGACAGGGCAGAATCAGCCCCAGCATTTT | TRBD1 | NA | TRBJ1-5 | TRBV29-1
CASSTFSGANVLTF | TGTGCCAGTAGTACTTTTTCTGGGGCCAACGTCCTGACTTTC | NA | NA | TRBJ2-6 | TRBV19
CASSPLTGNTGELFF | TGCGCCAGCAGCCCTCTGACAGGAAACACCGGGGAGCTGTTTTTT | NA | NA | TRBJ2-2 | TRBV5-1
CASSKGLGLQTQYF | TGTGCCAGCAGCAAGGGACTAGGGCTACAGACCCAGTACTTC | TRBD2 | NA | TRBJ2-5 | TRBV9